These T cell receptor beta chains were read from a single sample in a study of T cells in Graves' hyperthyroidism and ophthalmopathy. TCRdb itself ran the multiplex PCR reads through MiXCR, one entry per CDR3 protein. The repertoire has approximately 640,000 distinct CDR3 sequences, approximately 15% of them found once; the top ten carry less than 20%. The sample consisted of blood. These receptor sequences come from a man between 45 and 60 years old with Graves' hyperthyroidism. Each CDR3 is given with its conserved first and last residue. D genes are given only for firm matches. Rows may omit the clone size; those that give it use once, few, many or a size class.

J: TRBJ2-3; size: many; D: -; V: TRBV5-1; CDR3: CASSLTQQGSSTDTQYF; DNA: TGCGCCAGCAGCCTTACCCAACAGGGCTCTAGCACAGATACGCAGTATTTT
J: TRBJ2-1; size: many; D: -; V: TRBV10-3; CDR3: CAISSGMPYNEQFF; DNA: TGTGCCATCAGCTCGGGAATGCCCTACAATGAGCAGTTCTTC
J: TRBJ2-5; size: -; D: TRBD2; V: TRBV11-2; CDR3: CASSPTGTSGTETQYF; DNA: TGTGCCAGCAGCCCTACTGGGACTAGCGGGACCGAGACCCAGTACTTC
J: TRBJ2-7; size: -; D: TRBD1; V: TRBV11-2; CDR3: CTSSPGTGKSREQYF; DNA: TGCACCAGCAGCCCCGGGACAGGGAAATCTCGTGAGCAGTACTTC
J: TRBJ2-7; size: many; D: TRBD2; V: TRBV5-1; CDR3: CASSPRTSSYEQYF; DNA: TGCGCCAGCAGCCCAAGGACTAGTTCCTACGAGCAGTACTTC
J: TRBJ1-1; size: many; D: TRBD1; V: TRBV3-1; CDR3: CASSQFLRGLGTEAFF; DNA: TGTGCCAGCAGCCAATTTTTGAGGGGGCTCGGCACTGAAGCTTTCTTT
J: TRBJ2-7; size: few; D: -; V: TRBV18; CDR3: CASSPQRSSYEQYF; DNA: TGTGCCAGCTCACCACAGCGGTCGAGCTACGAGCAGTACTTC
J: TRBJ2-3; size: -; D: -; V: TRBV20-1; CDR3: CSANSLGREADTQYF; DNA: TGCAGTGCTAATTCCCTCGGCAGGGAGGCAGATACGCAGTATTTT
J: TRBJ2-3; size: -; D: -; V: TRBV12-3/TRBV12-4; CDR3: CASSWENLGTDTQYF; DNA: TGTGCCAGCAGTTGGGAGAATCTAGGCACAGATACGCAGTATTTT
J: TRBJ1-6; size: -; D: -; V: TRBV7-9; CDR3: CASSRHGGSSPLHF; DNA: TGTGCCAGCAGCAGGCACGGAGGGAGTTCACCCCTCCACTTT
J: TRBJ2-3; size: -; D: -; V: TRBV27; CDR3: CASSFTVGDTQYF; DNA: TGTGCCAGCAGTTTTACGGTAGGGGATACGCAGTATTTT
J: TRBJ2-7; size: many; D: -; V: TRBV7-9; CDR3: CASSRRDGGISYEQYF; DNA: TGTGCCAGCAGCAGGAGGGATGGAGGGATCTCCTACGAGCAGTACTTC
J: TRBJ1-3; size: -; D: -; V: TRBV9; CDR3: CASSRQNSGNTIYF; DNA: TGTGCCAGCAGCCGACAAAACTCTGGAAACACCATATATTTT
J: TRBJ2-7; size: few; D: -; V: TRBV19; CDR3: CASSISREPFVEQYF; DNA: TGTGCCAGTAGTATTTCAAGGGAGCCTTTCGTCGAGCAGTACTTC
J: TRBJ2-5; size: -; D: -; V: TRBV27; CDR3: CASSASWGYQETQYF; DNA: TGTGCCAGCAGTGCCAGTTGGGGGTACCAAGAGACCCAGTACTTC
J: TRBJ1-4; size: few; D: -; V: TRBV12-3/TRBV12-4; CDR3: CASSLGQAPNEKLFF; DNA: TGTGCCAGCAGTTTAGGACAGGCCCCGAATGAAAAACTGTTTTTT
J: TRBJ1-1; size: few; D: -; V: TRBV29-1; CDR3: CSVEDPPVMNTEAFF; DNA: TGCAGCGTTGAAGATCCCCCAGTAATGAACACTGAAGCTTTCTTT
J: TRBJ1-3; size: -; D: -; V: TRBV2; CDR3: CASSDATGSGNTIYF; DNA: TGTGCCAGCAGTGACGCAACAGGGTCCGGAAACACCATATATTTT
J: TRBJ1-4; size: many; D: TRBD1; V: TRBV27; CDR3: CASSSRTGGGEKLFF; DNA: TGTGCCAGCAGTTCCCGGACAGGGGGGGGTGAAAAACTGTTTTTT
J: TRBJ2-7; size: -; D: TRBD2; V: TRBV4-1; CDR3: CASSQGVRLAEAYEQYF; DNA: TGCGCCAGCAGCCAGGGGGTACGACTAGCGGAAGCCTACGAGCAGTACTTC
J: TRBJ2-7; size: -; D: TRBD1; V: TRBV13; CDR3: CASTGTGGGDEQYF; DNA: TGTGCCAGTACCGGGACAGGGGGTGGTGACGAGCAGTACTTC
J: TRBJ1-1; size: many; D: -; V: TRBV19; CDR3: CASSIGGVNTEAFF; DNA: TGTGCCAGTAGTATAGGAGGGGTGAACACTGAAGCTTTCTTT
J: TRBJ1-6; size: few; D: -; V: TRBV4-3; CDR3: CASSQEEISPLHF; DNA: TGCGCCAGCAGCCAAGAAGAGATTTCACCCCTCCACTTT
J: TRBJ1-5; size: many; D: -; V: TRBV12-5; CDR3: CASALGQGSNQPQHF; DNA: TGTGCTAGTGCCCTTGGGCAGGGGAGCAATCAGCCCCAGCATTTT
J: TRBJ2-1; size: -; D: -; V: TRBV4-1; CDR3: CASSQARVDEQFF; DNA: TGCGCCAGCAGCCAAGCTAGGGTTGATGAGCAGTTCTTC
J: TRBJ2-1; size: many; D: -; V: TRBV28; CDR3: CASTGLSSYNEQFF; DNA: TGTGCCAGCACCGGCCTAAGCTCCTACAATGAGCAGTTCTTC
J: TRBJ2-1; size: many; D: -; V: TRBV12-3/TRBV12-4; CDR3: CASSLTTVYNEQFF; DNA: TGTGCCAGCAGTTTAACGACGGTTTACAATGAGCAGTTCTTC
J: TRBJ2-3; size: many; D: -; V: TRBV18; CDR3: CASSPADTQYF; DNA: TGTGCCAGCTCACCAGCAGATACGCAGTATTTT
J: TRBJ1-5; size: many; D: TRBD1; V: TRBV12-3/TRBV12-4; CDR3: CASSTTGGAGQPQHF; DNA: TGTGCCAGCTCAACGACAGGGGGCGCAGGTCAGCCCCAGCATTTT
J: TRBJ1-5; size: few; D: TRBD1; V: TRBV27; CDR3: CASRGTGDSQPQHF; DNA: TGTGCCAGCAGAGGGACAGGGGATTCTCAGCCCCAGCATTTT
J: TRBJ2-7; size: few; D: -; V: TRBV7-9; CDR3: CASSLGTVTYEQYF; DNA: TGTGCCAGCAGCTTAGGGACAGTAACCTACGAGCAGTACTTC
J: TRBJ2-1; size: -; D: TRBD2; V: TRBV6-5; CDR3: CASSYIKLASGSNEQFF; DNA: TGTGCCAGCAGTTACATCAAGTTGGCTAGCGGGAGTAATGAGCAGTTCTTC
J: TRBJ2-1; size: -; D: -; V: TRBV7-9; CDR3: CASSPQDEQFF; DNA: TGTGCCAGCAGCCCCCAGGATGAGCAGTTCTTC
J: TRBJ2-5; size: -; D: -; V: TRBV9; CDR3: CASGGLGAKETQYF; DNA: TGTGCCAGCGGCGGCCTGGGGGCTAAGGAGACCCAGTACTTC
J: TRBJ2-2; size: many; D: TRBD2; V: TRBV27; CDR3: CASSSRDWREAGELFF; DNA: TGTGCCAGCAGTTCCCGCGACTGGCGGGAGGCCGGGGAGCTGTTTTTT
J: TRBJ2-7; size: few; D: TRBD1; V: TRBV12-3/TRBV12-4; CDR3: CASSVDRLTYEQYF; DNA: TGTGCCAGCAGCGTGGACAGGCTGACCTACGAGCAGTACTTC
J: TRBJ2-1; size: many; D: TRBD2; V: TRBV28; CDR3: CASKGTSGSKGLNEQFF; DNA: TGTGCCAGCAAGGGGACTAGCGGGAGTAAGGGTCTCAATGAGCAGTTCTTC
J: TRBJ2-5; size: -; D: -; V: TRBV4-2; CDR3: CASSNLEETQYF; DNA: TGTGCCAGCAGCAATTTGGAGGAGACCCAGTACTTC
J: TRBJ2-3; size: -; D: -; V: TRBV11-2; CDR3: CASSYVPGASTDTQYF; DNA: TGTGCCAGCAGCTACGTCCCAGGGGCGAGCACAGATACGCAGTATTTT
J: TRBJ2-1; size: many; D: TRBD2; V: TRBV30; CDR3: CAWIPSGRLLNEQFF; DNA: TGTGCCTGGATCCCTAGCGGGAGACTTTTAAATGAGCAGTTCTTC
J: TRBJ2-6; size: many; D: -; V: TRBV10-1; CDR3: CASSGVGANVLTF; DNA: TGCGCCAGCAGTGGAGTAGGGGCCAACGTCCTGACTTTC
J: TRBJ2-1; size: many; D: TRBD2; V: TRBV2; CDR3: CASSVTSGMSNEQFF; DNA: TGTGCCAGCAGTGTTACTAGCGGGATGAGCAATGAGCAGTTCTTC
J: TRBJ2-6; size: many; D: -; V: TRBV28; CDR3: CASTLSGANVLTF; DNA: TGTGCCAGCACCCTCTCTGGGGCCAACGTCCTGACTTTC
J: TRBJ2-3; size: few; D: -; V: TRBV28; CDR3: CASTGGSVDTQYF; DNA: TGTGCCAGCACCGGGGGAAGCGTGGATACGCAGTATTTT
J: TRBJ2-1; size: -; D: -; V: TRBV7-2; CDR3: CASSQEPLNNEQFF; DNA: TGTGCCAGCAGCCAGGAGCCCCTGAACAATGAGCAGTTCTTC
J: TRBJ2-4; size: few; D: -; V: TRBV28; CDR3: CASKRSSGMDIQYF; DNA: TGTGCCAGCAAGCGCTCGTCAGGGATGGACATTCAGTACTTC
J: TRBJ2-1; size: few; D: TRBD1; V: TRBV12-3/TRBV12-4; CDR3: CASRLTGTDNNEQFF; DNA: TGTGCCAGCAGACTAACCGGGACAGATAACAATGAGCAGTTCTTC
J: TRBJ2-6; size: -; D: -; V: TRBV5-6; CDR3: CASTSWGAPGANVLTF; DNA: TGTGCCAGCACCTCGTGGGGGGCCCCTGGGGCCAACGTCCTGACTTTC
J: TRBJ2-1; size: -; D: TRBD2; V: TRBV6-1; CDR3: CASRREGLDNEQFF; DNA: TGTGCCAGCAGGCGGGAGGGCCTGGACAATGAGCAGTTCTTC